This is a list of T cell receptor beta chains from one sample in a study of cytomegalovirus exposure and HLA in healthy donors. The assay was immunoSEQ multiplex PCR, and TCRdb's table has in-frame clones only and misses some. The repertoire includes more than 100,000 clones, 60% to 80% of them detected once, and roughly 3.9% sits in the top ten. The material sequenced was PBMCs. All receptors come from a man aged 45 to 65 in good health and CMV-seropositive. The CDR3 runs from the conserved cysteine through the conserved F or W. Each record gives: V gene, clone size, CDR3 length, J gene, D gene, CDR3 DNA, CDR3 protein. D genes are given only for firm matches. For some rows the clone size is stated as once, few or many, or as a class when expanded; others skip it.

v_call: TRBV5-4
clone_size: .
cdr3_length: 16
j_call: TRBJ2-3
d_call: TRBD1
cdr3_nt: TGTGCCAGCAGCTTGCCCCTCGGACAGGGAAAAGATACGCAGTATTTT
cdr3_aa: CASSLPLGQGKDTQYF

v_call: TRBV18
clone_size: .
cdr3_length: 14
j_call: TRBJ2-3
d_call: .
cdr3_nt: TGTGCCAGCTCACCACCAGCTCCAACAGATACGCAGTATTTT
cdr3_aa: CASSPPAPTDTQYF

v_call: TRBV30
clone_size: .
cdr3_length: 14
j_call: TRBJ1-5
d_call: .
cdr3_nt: TGTGCCTGGAGCAAGCGAGGGTATGGTCAGCCCCAGCATTTT
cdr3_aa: CAWSKRGYGQPQHF

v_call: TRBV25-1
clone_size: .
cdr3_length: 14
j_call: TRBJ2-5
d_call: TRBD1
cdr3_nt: TGTGCCAGCAGTGAACCGGGACAGGGAGAGACCCAGTACTTC
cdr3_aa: CASSEPGQGETQYF

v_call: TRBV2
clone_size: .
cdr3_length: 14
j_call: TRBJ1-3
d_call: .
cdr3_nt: TGTGCCAGCAGTGAACGGGGGTCTGGAAACACCATATATTTT
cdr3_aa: CASSERGSGNTIYF

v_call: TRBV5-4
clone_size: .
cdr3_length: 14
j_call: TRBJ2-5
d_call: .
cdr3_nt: TGTGCCAGCAGCGGAGGGACAGAACAAGAGACCCAGTACTTC
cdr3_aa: CASSGGTEQETQYF

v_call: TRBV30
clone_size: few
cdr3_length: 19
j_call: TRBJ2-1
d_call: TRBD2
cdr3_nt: TGTGCCTGGAGTGTTGGCCCCCTCCTAGCGGAGAGCTCCTACAATGAGCAGTTCTTC
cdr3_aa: CAWSVGPLLAESSYNEQFF

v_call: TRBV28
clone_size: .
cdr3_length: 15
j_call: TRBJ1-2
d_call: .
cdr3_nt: TGTGCCAGCAGTTTCCTCAGGGATCTGGACTATGGCTACACCTTC
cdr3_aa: CASSFLRDLDYGYTF

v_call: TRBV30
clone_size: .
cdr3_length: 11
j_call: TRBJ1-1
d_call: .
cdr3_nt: TGTGCCTGGAGTAGTATCGACAGGGCTTTCTTT
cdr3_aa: CAWSSIDRAFF

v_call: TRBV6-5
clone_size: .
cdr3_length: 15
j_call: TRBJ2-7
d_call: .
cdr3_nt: TGTGCCAGCAGTTACAAAGACACCGCATCCTCCGAGCAGTACTTC
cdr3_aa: CASSYKDTASSEQYF

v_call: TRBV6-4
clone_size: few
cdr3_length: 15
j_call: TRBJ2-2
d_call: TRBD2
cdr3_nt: TGTGCCAGCAGTGAACTAGCGGGGGATTCCGGGGAGCTGTTTTTT
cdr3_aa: CASSELAGDSGELFF

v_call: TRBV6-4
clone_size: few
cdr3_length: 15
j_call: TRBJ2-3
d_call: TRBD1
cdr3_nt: TGTGCCAGCAGTGACTCAGCAGGGGGCGGAGATACGCAGTATTTT
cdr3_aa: CASSDSAGGGDTQYF

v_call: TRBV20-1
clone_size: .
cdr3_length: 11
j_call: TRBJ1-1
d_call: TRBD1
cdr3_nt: TGCAGTGCCCCCGGACAGGTTGAAGCTTTCTTT
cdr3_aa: CSAPGQVEAFF

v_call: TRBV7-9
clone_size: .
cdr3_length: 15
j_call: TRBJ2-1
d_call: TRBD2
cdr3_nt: TGTGCCAGCAGCTCCCTAGCGGGGGGAGTCTCTGAGCAGTTCTTC
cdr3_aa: CASSSLAGGVSEQFF

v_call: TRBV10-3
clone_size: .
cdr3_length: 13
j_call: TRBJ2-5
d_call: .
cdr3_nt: TGTGCCACCTCGGACAGATTACAAGAGACCCAGTACTTC
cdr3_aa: CATSDRLQETQYF

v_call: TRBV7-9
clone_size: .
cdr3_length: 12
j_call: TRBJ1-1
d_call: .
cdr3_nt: TGTTCCAGCAGCTTAACAGGCGGTGAAGCTTTCTTT
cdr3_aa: CSSSLTGGEAFF

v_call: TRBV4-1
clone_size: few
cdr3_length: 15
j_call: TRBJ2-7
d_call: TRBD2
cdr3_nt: TGCGCCAGCAGCCCCCTTCCGGGAGGGGCCTACGAGCAGTACTTC
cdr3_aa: CASSPLPGGAYEQYF

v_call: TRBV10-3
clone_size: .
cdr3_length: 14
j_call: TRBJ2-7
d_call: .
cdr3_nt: TGTGCCATCAGTGAGTCGAAAGAGGGTGGCGAGCAGTACTTC
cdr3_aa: CAISESKEGGEQYF

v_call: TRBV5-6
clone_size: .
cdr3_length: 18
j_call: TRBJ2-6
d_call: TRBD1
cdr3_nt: TGTGCCAGCAGCTTGGCCGGACAGGATAGCTCTGGGGCCAACGTCCTGACTTTC
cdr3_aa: CASSLAGQDSSGANVLTF

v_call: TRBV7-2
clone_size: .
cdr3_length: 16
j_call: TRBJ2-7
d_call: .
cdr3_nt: TGTGCCAGCAGCTTTGGTGCGGACAAGAGCTCCTACGAGCAGTACTTC
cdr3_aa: CASSFGADKSSYEQYF

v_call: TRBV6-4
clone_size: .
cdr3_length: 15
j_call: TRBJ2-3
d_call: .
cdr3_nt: TGTGCCAGCAGTGAGCGAGGGGAGGGCACAGATACGCAGTATTTT
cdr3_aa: CASSERGEGTDTQYF

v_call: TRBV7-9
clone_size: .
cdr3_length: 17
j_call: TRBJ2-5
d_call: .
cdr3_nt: TGTGCCAGCAGCTCCGCCACGGGGTTGGGATGGCGGGAGACCCAGTACTTC
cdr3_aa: CASSSATGLGWRETQYF

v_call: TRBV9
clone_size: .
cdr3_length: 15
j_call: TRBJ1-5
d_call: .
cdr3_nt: TGTGCCAGCAGCGTAGGAGGGGGGGATGGTCAGCCCCAGCATTTT
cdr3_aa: CASSVGGGDGQPQHF

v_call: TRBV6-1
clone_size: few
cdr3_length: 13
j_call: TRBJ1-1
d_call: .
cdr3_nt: TGTGCCAGCAGCTGGGGGGGAAACACTGAAGCTTTCTTT
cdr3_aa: CASSWGGNTEAFF

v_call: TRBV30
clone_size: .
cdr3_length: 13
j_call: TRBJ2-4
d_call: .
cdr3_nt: TGTGCCTGGAGTGTGGGAGAGACCAACATTCAGTACTTC
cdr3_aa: CAWSVGETNIQYF

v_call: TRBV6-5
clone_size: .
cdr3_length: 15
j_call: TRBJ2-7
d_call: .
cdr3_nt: TGTGCCAGCAGTTACTCACAGGTCTCTTTCTACGAGCAGTACTTC
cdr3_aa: CASSYSQVSFYEQYF

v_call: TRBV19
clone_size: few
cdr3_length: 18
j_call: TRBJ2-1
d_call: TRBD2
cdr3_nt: TGTGCCAGCCATGGGGGGGGTCTAGCGGGAATCGTAGGTAATGAGCAGTTCTTC
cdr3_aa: CASHGGGLAGIVGNEQFF

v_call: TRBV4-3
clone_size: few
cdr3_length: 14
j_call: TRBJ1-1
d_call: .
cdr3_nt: TGCGCCAGCAGTCCGGGACTCCTGAACACTGAAGCTTTCTTT
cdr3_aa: CASSPGLLNTEAFF

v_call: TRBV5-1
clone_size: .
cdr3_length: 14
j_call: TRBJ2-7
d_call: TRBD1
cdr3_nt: TGCGCCAGCAGCCGGGGACAGGGAGCCTACGAGCAGTACTTC
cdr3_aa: CASSRGQGAYEQYF

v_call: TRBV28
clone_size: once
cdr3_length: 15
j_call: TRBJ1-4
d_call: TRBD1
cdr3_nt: TGTGCCAGCAGCTCTTCAGGGGGTACTAATGAAAAACTGTTTTTT
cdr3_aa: CASSSSGGTNEKLFF

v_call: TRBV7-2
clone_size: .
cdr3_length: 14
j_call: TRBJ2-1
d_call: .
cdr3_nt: TGTGCCAGCAGACTGGGGGGTGTCCGTAATGAGCAGTTCTTC
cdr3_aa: CASRLGGVRNEQFF

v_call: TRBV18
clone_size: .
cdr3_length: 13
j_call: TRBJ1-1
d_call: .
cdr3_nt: TGTGCCAGCTCACCGGCGGCGGGCACCGAAGCTTTCTTT
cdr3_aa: CASSPAAGTEAFF

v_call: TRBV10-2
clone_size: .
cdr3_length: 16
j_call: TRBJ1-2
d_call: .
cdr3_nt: TGCGCCAGCAGTGATGAGGTCTCCGAGGCTAACTATGGCTACACCTTC
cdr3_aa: CASSDEVSEANYGYTF

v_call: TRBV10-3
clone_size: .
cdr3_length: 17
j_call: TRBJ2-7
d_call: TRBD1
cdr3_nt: TGTGCCATCAGTGATCGGCTGGGACAGGGGCTGGCCTACGAGCAGTACTTC
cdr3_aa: CAISDRLGQGLAYEQYF

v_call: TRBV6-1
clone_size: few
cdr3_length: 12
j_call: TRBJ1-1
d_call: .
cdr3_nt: TGTGCCAGCAGTGTCAGGGTTACTGAAGCTTTCTTT
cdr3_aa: CASSVRVTEAFF

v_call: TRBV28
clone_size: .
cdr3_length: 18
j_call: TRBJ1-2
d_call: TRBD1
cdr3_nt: TGTGCCAGCAGTTTAGGAACAGGGGGCGCGTTAGTCATGAGAGGCTACACCTTC
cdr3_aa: CASSLGTGGALVMRGYTF

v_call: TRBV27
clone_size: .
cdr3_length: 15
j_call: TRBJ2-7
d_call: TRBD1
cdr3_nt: TGTGCCAGCAGTTTATCGGACAGGGCGGGCTACGAGCAGTACTTC
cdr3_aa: CASSLSDRAGYEQYF

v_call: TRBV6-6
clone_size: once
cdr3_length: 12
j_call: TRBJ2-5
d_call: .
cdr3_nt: TGTGCCAGCGCAGGGAACCAAGAGACCCAGTACTTC
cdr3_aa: CASAGNQETQYF

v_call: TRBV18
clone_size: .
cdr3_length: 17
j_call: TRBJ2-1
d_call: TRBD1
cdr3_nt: TGTGCCAGCTCACCACCGAGGGGACAGGGACCCTACAATGAGCAGTTCTTC
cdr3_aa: CASSPPRGQGPYNEQFF

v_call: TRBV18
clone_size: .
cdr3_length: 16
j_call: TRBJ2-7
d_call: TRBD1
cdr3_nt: TGTGCCAGCTCACCTTCATCGGGACAGATCTCCTACGAGCAGTACTTC
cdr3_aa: CASSPSSGQISYEQYF

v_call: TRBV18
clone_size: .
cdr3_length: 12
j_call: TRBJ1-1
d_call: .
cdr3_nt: TGTGCCAGCTCACCACAGGGGTCTGAAGCTTTCTTT
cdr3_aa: CASSPQGSEAFF

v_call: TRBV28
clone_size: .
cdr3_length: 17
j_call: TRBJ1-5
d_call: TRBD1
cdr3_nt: TGTGCCAGCAGTCCAAGACAGGGGGCAGTCTTCGGTCAGCCCCAGCATTTT
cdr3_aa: CASSPRQGAVFGQPQHF

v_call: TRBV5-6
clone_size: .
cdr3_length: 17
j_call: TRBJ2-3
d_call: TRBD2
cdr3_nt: TGTGCCAGCAGCTTGGAAACTAGCGGGAGGCCTTCAGATACGCAGTATTTT
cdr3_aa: CASSLETSGRPSDTQYF

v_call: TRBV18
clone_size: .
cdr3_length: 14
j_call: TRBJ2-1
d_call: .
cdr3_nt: TGTGCCAGCTCACCACGTAATAGTTTCGATGAGCAGTTCTTC
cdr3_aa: CASSPRNSFDEQFF

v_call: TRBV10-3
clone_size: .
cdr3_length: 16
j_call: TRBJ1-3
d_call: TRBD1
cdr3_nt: TGTGCCATCAGCAATACCGGGACAGGGGATGGAAACACCATATATTTT
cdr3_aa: CAISNTGTGDGNTIYF

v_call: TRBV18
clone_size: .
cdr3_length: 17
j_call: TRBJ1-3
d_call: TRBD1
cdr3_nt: TGTGCCAGCTCACTACTTGGACAGGGTGGCTCTGGAAACACCATATATTTT
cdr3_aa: CASSLLGQGGSGNTIYF